The 22 T cell receptor beta chains in this list originate from one sample, sequenced in a study of T cell changes during pregnancy in multiple sclerosis (dated by TCRdb to about 2019). Library generation was performed with the immunoSEQ multiplex PCR assay. The table was pulled from immuneACCESS by TCRdb, which kept in-frame rearrangements only. Such tables lose some clones; where checked, under half of the loss comes from unresolved V genes, and the rest has no known cause. The sample table lists about 49,000 clones, over 90% of them with a count of one. Over 4.5% of the sample is in the top ten clones. This specimen was CD8+ T cells from peripheral blood mononuclear cells, taken in the first trimester of pregnancy. Receptor source: a female donor with multiple sclerosis, enrolled in a pregnancy study.

V usage is TRBV5-5 and J usage is TRBJ2-7; TRBD2 matches at 9 bases. The CDR3 is 16 residues long. The trim removed 4 bases at V and 3 bases at J, leaving 11 bases unmatched. The germline V gene has CDR1 SGHKS and CDR2 YYEKEE (reference sequence). The CDR3 coding sequence is TGTGCCAGCAGCCTCCTTGTGGTAGCGGGAGTCTACGAGCAGTACTTC. Encoded protein: CASSLLVVAGVYEQYF.

V and J are TRBV27 and TRBJ2-3; the D gene is possibly TRBD2 (6 bases). V lost 2 bases, J lost 3 bases, and 12 bases lay in between. Germline V gene sequence: CDR1 MNHEY, CDR2 SMNVEV (reference sequence). CDR3 size: 15 residues. CDR3 coding DNA: TGTGCCAGCAGTTTAAGGGACTCTCTGACAGATACGCAGTATTTT. Translated, it gives CASSLRDSLTDTQYF.

The V and J genes are TRBV5-1 and TRBJ1-1; D remains ambiguous. Trimming removed 5 bases at V and 8 bases at J, with 13 bases between. The CDR3 is made up of 12 amino acids. Looked up from germline, CDR1 is SGHRS and CDR2 is YFSETQ. CDR3 in amino acids: CASSGKGREAFF. CDR3 DNA: TGCGCCAGCAGTGGGAAAGGGAGGGAAGCTTTCTTT. The entire variable domain, with the rest obtained from reference TRBV5-1 and TRBJ1-1, is as follows: KAGVTQTPRYLIKTRGQQVTLSCSPISGHRSVSWYQQTPGQGLQFLFEYFSETQRNKGNFPGRFSGRQFSNSRSEMNVSTLELGDSALYLCASSGKGREAFFGQGTRLTVV.

The V gene is TRBV2, the J gene TRBJ2-1; 12 bases match TRBD2. Germline CDR1 is SNHLY and CDR2 is FYNNEI. CDR3 length: 16 residues. V was pared by 8 bases and J by 7 bases, with 12 bases of the junction left unmatched. DNA for the CDR3: TGTGCCAGCTCCCAGATGGGACTAGCGGGTCAGAATGAGCAGTTCTTC. This sequence encodes CASSQMGLAGQNEQFF.

This clone was seen only once. The chain combines TRBV5-1 with TRBJ2-7, with D perhaps TRBD1 (6 bases). Between the trimmed V and J ends, which lost 4 bases and 6 bases, there was a span of 17 bases. This CDR3 has 14 amino acids. Germline CDR1 reads SGHRS; CDR2 reads YFSETQ. The DNA for the CDR3 is TGCGCCAGCAGCCCCGGGACCCGAGGGGGCGAGCAGTACTTC. Protein: CASSPGTRGGEQYF.

CDR3 coding DNA: TGTGCCAGCAGATCTAGCGGGAGGGGAGATACGCAGTATTTT. This encodes CASRSSGRGDTQYF. The rearrangement joins TRBV27 to TRBJ2-3, with 12 bases aligning to TRBD2. The junction had 3 bases not matched to a gene; V was cut back by 6 bases and J by 5 bases. The CDR3 is 14 residues long. Germline CDR1 reads MNHEY; CDR2 reads SMNVEV (reference sequence).

The V and J genes are TRBV4-3 and TRBJ2-7, with 7 bases fitting TRBD1. The CDR3 totals 15 residues. J lost 3 bases, V lost 1 base, and 6 bases had no gene match. From germline, CDR1 is LGHNA and CDR2 YSLEER. CDR3 residues: CASSQVTGAIYEQYF. The CDR3 coding sequence is TGCGCCAGCAGCCAAGTTACAGGGGCAATCTACGAGCAGTACTTC.

This chain connects TRBV11-2 to TRBJ1-3, with D tentatively TRBD1 (6 bases). Germline lookup yields CDR1 SGHAT and CDR2 FQNNGV. V was clipped by 6 bases and J by 2 bases, with 14 bases between them. The CDR3 consists of 15 residues. CDR3 sequence reads: CASRSAPGAGNTIYF. The CDR3 bases are TGTGCCAGCAGGTCCGCCCCAGGGGCTGGAAACACCATATATTTT.

This chain links TRBV13 with TRBJ2-1, with 7 bases lining up with TRBD2. The CDR3 is made up of 15 amino acids. The trim removed 0 bases at V and 4 bases at J, leaving 3 bases unmatched. The germline V gene has CDR1 PRHDT and CDR2 FYEKMQ (reference sequence). The DNA for the CDR3 is TGTGCCAGCAGCTTAGGGACTAGCATATACAATGAGCAGTTCTTC. Translation gives CASSLGTSIYNEQFF.

The gene calls are TRBV10-2 and TRBJ1-2; 7 bases line up with TRBD1. Germline lookup yields CDR1 WSHSY and CDR2 SAAADI. Unmatched junction bases numbered 12, after V lost 2 bases and J lost 3 bases. CDR3 length: 17 residues. The CDR3 here is CASSERAGGEWDYGYTF. The CDR3 bases are TGCGCCAGCAGTGAGCGGGCAGGGGGAGAGTGGGACTATGGCTACACCTTC.

This sequence joins TRBV7-6 and TRBJ1-1; the match to TRBD1 covers 9 bases. CDR1 is SGHVS and CDR2 is FNYEAQ in the germline V gene. CDR3 length: 16 residues. V was clipped by 1 base and J by 4 bases; unmatched bases: 7. The chain's CDR3 is CASSLGGQGGGTEAFF. The CDR3 DNA follows: TGTGCCAGCAGCTTAGGGGGACAGGGCGGGGGCACTGAAGCTTTCTTT.

V usage is TRBV9 and J usage is TRBJ2-3; D unclear. The length of the CDR3 is 14 residues. Germline values: CDR1 SGDLS, CDR2 YYNGEE. V dropped 4 bases and J dropped 4 bases, with 13 bases sitting between them. For the CDR3, the DNA is TGTGCCAGCAGCCTACGCCGGGTCCCAGATACGCAGTATTTT. It translates to CASSLRRVPDTQYF. Looking up the rest from reference TRBV9 and TRBJ2-3 gives the full variable domain: DSGVTQTPKHLITATGQRVTLRCSPRSGDLSVYWYQQSLDQGLQFLIQYYNGEERAKGNILERFSAQQFPDLHSELNLSSLELGDSALYFCASSLRRVPDTQYFGPGTRLTVL.

V and J are TRBV29-1 and TRBJ2-1; 14 bases fit TRBD2. V lost 4 bases to trimming and J lost 0 bases; unmatched junction nucleotides: 5. The germline CDR1 and CDR2 sequences are SQVTM and ANQGSEA. The CDR3 contains 17 residues. CDR3 nucleotides: TGCAGCGTTGGGACTAGCGGGAGGTACAGCTCCTACAATGAGCAGTTCTTC. Protein: CSVGTSGRYSSYNEQFF.

In this sample, this clone turned up a few times. The J gene is TRBJ1-1, the V gene TRBV19; no reliable D call. CDR1 and CDR2 (germline): LNHDA, SQIVND (reference sequence). This CDR3 contains 11 residues. V gave up 9 bases and J gave up 3 bases, with 8 bases separating them. CDR3 in DNA: TGTGCCAGCGGGGAGCACACTGAAGCTTTCTTT. Translation: CASGEHTEAFF.

The rearrangement uses TRBV28 and TRBJ2-1; no definite D call. V lost 6 bases and J 0 bases, leaving 12 bases between the germline ends. The CDR3 is made up of 15 amino acids. Looked up from germline, CDR1 is MDHEN and CDR2 is SYDVKM. The CDR3 DNA sequence: TGTGCCAGCAGCCACCGACCTAGCTCCTACAATGAGCAGTTCTTC. This encodes CASSHRPSSYNEQFF.

The chain joins TRBV29-1 to TRBJ1-1; D possibly corresponds to TRBD1 (5 bases). Between the trimmed V and J ends, which lost 5 bases and 0 bases, there was a span of 16 bases. The germline V gene has CDR1 SQVTM and CDR2 ANQGSEA. The length of the CDR3 is 15 residues. The CDR3: CSVTLGRLMNTEAFF. CDR3 nucleotides: TGCAGCGTTACCTTGGGGCGGCTCATGAACACTGAAGCTTTCTTT.

The rearrangement joins TRBV5-1 to TRBJ2-7; D gene uncertain. V was shortened by 2 bases and J by 2 bases, with 8 bases between the two germline ends. Germline values: CDR1 SGHRS, CDR2 YFSETQ. There are 13 residues in the CDR3. The CDR3 sequence: CASSFGPTYEQYF. The CDR3 DNA is TGCGCCAGCAGCTTTGGGCCAACCTACGAGCAGTACTTC.

The V and J genes are TRBV19 and TRBJ2-2, with 14 bases aligning to TRBD2. The CDR3 spans 14 residues. Trimming at V came to 5 bases and at J to 9 bases, leaving 2 bases not matched to a gene. Looked up from germline, CDR1 is LNHDA and CDR2 is SQIVND (reference sequence). In nucleotides, the CDR3 is TGTGCCAGTAGTTGGACTAGCGGGAGGAGGGAGCTGTTTTTT. Its translation is CASSWTSGRRELFF.

This chain links TRBV28 with TRBJ2-1; the D is unclear. With 7 bases removed from V and 5 bases from J, the gap between germline ends came to 15 bases. The CDR3 extends over 14 amino acids. In germline, CDR1 is MDHEN, CDR2 SYDVKM. The CDR3 DNA follows: TGTGCCAGCATTGCGGCGAACCTTCACAATGAGCAGTTCTTC. Protein sequence: CASIAANLHNEQFF.

This clone has only one observation. This chain uses TRBV6-1 with TRBJ1-2; 8 bases are a match to TRBD1. Trimming removed 7 bases from V and 8 bases from J; junction bases left unmatched: 12. Germline values: CDR1 MNHNS, CDR2 SASEGT. The CDR3 has 14 residues. The chain's CDR3 is CASIPLTGEGGYTF. The CDR3 nucleotides are TGTGCCAGCATCCCTCTGACAGGGGAGGGGGGCTACACCTTC.

This clone was seen only once. The CDR3 protein is CASSFGREGRYNEQFF. DNA of the CDR3: TGTGCCAGCAGTTTTGGTCGGGAGGGTAGGTACAATGAGCAGTTCTTC. The chain combines TRBV27 with TRBJ2-1, with TRBD2 matching over 8 bases. J was trimmed by 4 bases and V by 3 bases; bases with no gene match: 8. The CDR3 runs 16 residues. Germline CDR1 MNHEY, CDR2 SMNVEV (reference sequence).

The rearrangement joins TRBV18 to TRBJ1-1; 7 bases agree with TRBD1. Germline V gene data show CDR1 as KGHSH and CDR2 as LQKENI. The CDR3 loop spans 13 amino acids. The J segment lost 4 bases and the V segment lost 5 bases, leaving 4 bases of the junction unmatched. This CDR3 reads CASSAGGPTEAFF. As DNA, the CDR3 is TGTGCCAGCTCAGCAGGGGGGCCCACTGAAGCTTTCTTT.